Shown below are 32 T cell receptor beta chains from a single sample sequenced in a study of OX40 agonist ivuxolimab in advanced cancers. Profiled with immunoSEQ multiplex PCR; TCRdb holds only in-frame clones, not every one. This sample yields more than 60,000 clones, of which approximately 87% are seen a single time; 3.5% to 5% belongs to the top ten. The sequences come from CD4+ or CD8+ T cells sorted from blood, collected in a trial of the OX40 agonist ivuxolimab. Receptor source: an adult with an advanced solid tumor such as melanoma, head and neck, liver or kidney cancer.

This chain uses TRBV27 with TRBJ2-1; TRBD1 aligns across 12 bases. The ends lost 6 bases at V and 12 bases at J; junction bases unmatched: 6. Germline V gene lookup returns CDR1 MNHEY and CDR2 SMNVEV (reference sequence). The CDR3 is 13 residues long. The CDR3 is CASSRDRGRRQFF. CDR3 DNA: TGTGCCAGCAGCCGGGACAGGGGGCGGAGGCAGTTCTTC.

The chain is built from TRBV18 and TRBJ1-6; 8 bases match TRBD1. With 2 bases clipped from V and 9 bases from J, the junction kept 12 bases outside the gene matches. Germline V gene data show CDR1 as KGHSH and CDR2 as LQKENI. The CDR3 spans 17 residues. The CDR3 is CASSPSSDRVISSPLHF. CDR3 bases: TGTGCCAGCTCACCATCGTCGGACAGGGTAATTTCTTCACCCCTCCACTTT.

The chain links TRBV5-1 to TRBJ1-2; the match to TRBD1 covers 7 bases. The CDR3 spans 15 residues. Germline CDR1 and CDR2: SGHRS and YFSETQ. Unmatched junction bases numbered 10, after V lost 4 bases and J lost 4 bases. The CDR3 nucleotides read TGCGCCAGCAGCATTGCCTCGACAGGGATCTATGGCTACACCTTC. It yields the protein CASSIASTGIYGYTF.

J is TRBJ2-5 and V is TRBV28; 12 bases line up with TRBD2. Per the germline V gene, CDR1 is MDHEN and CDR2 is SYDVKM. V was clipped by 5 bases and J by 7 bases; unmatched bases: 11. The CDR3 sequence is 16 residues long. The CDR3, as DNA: TGTGCCAGCAGTGATCCTAGCGGGAGGGCCTACGGGACCCAGTACTTC. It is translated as CASSDPSGRAYGTQYF.

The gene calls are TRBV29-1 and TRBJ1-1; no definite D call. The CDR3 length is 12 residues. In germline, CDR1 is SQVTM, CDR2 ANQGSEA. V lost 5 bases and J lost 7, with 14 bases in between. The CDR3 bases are TGCAGCGTTCGGGGAGGGCTAGGTGAAGCTTTCTTT. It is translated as CSVRGGLGEAFF.

CDR3 region: CASSMGSGPQETQYF. The DNA for the CDR3 is TGTGCCAGTAGTATGGGGTCGGGGCCTCAAGAGACCCAGTACTTC. The chain joins TRBV19 to TRBJ2-5; either TRBD1 or TRBD2 may supply D (5 bases each). From germline, CDR1 is LNHDA and CDR2 SQIVND (reference sequence). V lost 3 bases and J lost 2, with 13 bases in between. The length of the CDR3 is 15 residues.

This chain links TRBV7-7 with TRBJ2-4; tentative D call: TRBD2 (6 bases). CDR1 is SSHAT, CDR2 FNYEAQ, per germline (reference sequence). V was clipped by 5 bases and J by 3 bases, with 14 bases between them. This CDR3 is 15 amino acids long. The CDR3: CASSPPGGGKNIQYF. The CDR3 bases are TGTGCCAGCAGCCCCCCCGGGGGTGGCAAAAACATTCAGTACTTC.

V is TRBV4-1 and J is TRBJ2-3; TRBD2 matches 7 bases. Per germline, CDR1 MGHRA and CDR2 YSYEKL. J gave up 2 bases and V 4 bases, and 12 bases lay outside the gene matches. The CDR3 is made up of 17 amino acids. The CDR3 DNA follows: TGCGCCAGCAGCCCCAAGGAAGCGGGATACAACACAGATACGCAGTATTTT. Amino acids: CASSPKEAGYNTDTQYF.

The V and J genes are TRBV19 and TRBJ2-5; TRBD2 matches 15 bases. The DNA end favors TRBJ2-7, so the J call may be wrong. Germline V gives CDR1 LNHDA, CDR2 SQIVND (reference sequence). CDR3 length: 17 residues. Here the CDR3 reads CASSTRTSGRAYYEQYF. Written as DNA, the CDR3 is TGTGCCAGTAGTACCCGGACTAGCGGGAGGGCCTACTACGAGCAGTACTTC.

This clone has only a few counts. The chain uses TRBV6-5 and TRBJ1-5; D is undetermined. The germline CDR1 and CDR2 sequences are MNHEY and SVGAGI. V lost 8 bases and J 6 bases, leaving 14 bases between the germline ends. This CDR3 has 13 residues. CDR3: CASAGEAAQPQHF. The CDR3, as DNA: TGTGCCAGCGCCGGGGAGGCGGCTCAGCCCCAGCATTTT.

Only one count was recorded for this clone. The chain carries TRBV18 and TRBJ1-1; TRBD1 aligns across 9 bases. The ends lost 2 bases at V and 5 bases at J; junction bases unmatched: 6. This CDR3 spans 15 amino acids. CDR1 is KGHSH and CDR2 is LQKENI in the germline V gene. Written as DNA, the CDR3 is TGTGCCAGCTCACCAAACCTTGACAGGGGGACTGAAGCTTTCTTT. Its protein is CASSPNLDRGTEAFF.

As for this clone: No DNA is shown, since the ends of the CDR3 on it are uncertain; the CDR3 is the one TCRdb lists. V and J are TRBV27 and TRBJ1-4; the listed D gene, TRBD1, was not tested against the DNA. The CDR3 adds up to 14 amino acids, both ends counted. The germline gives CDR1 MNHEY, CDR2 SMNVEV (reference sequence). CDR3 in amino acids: CATRFFGSDEKLFF.

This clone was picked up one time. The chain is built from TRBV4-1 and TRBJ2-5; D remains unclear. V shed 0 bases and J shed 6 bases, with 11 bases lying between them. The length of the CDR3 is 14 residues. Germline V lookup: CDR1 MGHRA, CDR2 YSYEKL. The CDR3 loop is CASSQERDSKTQYF. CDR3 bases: TGCGCCAGCAGCCAAGAACGAGACTCAAAGACCCAGTACTTC.

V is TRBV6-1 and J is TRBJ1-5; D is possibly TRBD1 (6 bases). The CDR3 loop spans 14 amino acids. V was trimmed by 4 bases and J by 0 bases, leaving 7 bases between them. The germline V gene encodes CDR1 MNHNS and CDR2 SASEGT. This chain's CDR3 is CASSGQVSNQPQHF. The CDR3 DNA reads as TGTGCCAGCAGTGGACAGGTTAGCAATCAGCCCCAGCATTTT.

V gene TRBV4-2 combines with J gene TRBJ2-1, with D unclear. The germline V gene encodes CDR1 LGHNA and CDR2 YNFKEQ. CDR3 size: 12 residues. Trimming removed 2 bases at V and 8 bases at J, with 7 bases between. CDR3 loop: CASSQFWYEQFF. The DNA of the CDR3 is TGTGCCAGCAGCCAATTTTGGTATGAGCAGTTCTTC.

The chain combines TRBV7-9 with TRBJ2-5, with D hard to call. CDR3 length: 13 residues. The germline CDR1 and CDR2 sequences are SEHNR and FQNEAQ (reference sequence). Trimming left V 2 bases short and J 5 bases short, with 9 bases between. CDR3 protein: CASSLRSLETQYF. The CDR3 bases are TGTGCCAGCAGCTTAAGGTCATTGGAGACCCAGTACTTC. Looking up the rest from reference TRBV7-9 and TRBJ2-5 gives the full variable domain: DTGVSQNPRHKITKRGQNVTFRCDPISEHNRLYWYRQTLGQGPEFLTYFQNEAQLEKSRLLSDRFSAERPKGSFSTLEIQRTEQGDSAMYLCASSLRSLETQYFGPGTRLLVL.

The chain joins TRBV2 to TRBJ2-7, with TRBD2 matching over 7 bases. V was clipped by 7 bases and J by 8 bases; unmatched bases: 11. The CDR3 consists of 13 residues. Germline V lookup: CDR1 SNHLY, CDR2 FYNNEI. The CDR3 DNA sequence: TGTGCCAGCAATAAGCGGGGATCGTGGAAGCAGTACTTC. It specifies CASNKRGSWKQYF.

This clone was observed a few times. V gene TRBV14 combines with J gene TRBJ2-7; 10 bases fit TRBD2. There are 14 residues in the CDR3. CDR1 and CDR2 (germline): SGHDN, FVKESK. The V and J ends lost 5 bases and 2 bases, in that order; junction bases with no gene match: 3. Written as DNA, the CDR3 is TGTGCCAGCAGCTCCGGGACTAGCGCCTACGAGCAGTACTTC. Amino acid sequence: CASSSGTSAYEQYF.

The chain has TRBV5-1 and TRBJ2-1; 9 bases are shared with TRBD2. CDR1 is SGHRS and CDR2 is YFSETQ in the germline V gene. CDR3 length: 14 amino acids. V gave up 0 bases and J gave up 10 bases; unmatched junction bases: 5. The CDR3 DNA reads TGCGCCAGCAGCTTGGTAGGTAGCGGGAGCGAGCAGTTCTTC. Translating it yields CASSLVGSGSEQFF.

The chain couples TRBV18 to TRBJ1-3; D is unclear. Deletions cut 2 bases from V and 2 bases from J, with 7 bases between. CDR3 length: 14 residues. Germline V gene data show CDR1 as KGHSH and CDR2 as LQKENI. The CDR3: CASSPGVTGNTIYF. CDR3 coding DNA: TGTGCCAGCTCACCAGGGGTAACTGGAAACACCATATATTTT.

DNA of the CDR3: TGTGCCAGCAAGTTTAGGCGCGGGAGTTACAATGAGCAGTTCTTC. This codes for CASKFRRGSYNEQFF. The rearrangement uses TRBV27 and TRBJ2-1; 7 nucleotides agree with TRBD2. CDR1 is MNHEY and CDR2 is SMNVEV in the germline V gene (reference sequence). The CDR3 spans 15 residues. V lost 7 bases, J lost 4 bases, and 10 bases stayed unmatched.

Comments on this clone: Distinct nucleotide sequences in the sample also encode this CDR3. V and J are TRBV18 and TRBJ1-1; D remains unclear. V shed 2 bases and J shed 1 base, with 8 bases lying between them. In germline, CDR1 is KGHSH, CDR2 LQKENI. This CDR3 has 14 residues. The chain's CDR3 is CASSPVSRNTEAFF. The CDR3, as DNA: TGTGCCAGCTCACCAGTCAGCAGGAACACTGAAGCTTTCTTT.

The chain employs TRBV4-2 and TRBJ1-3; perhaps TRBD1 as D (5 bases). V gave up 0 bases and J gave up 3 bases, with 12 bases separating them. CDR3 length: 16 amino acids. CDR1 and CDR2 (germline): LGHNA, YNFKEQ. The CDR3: CASSQDAGVSGNTIYF. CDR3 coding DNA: TGTGCCAGCAGCCAAGATGCGGGGGTGAGTGGAAACACCATATATTTT.

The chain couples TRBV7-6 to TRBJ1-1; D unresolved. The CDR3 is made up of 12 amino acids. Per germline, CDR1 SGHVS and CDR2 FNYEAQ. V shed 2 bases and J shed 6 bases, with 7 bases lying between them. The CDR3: CASSLRVPEAFF. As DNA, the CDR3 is TGTGCCAGCAGCTTACGGGTCCCTGAAGCTTTCTTT.

The CDR3 is CASSYSQITGELFF. The CDR3 nucleotides are TGTGCCAGCAGTTACTCCCAAATCACCGGGGAGCTGTTTTTT. The gene calls are TRBV6-6 and TRBJ2-2; D is ambiguous. Trimming cost V 0 bases and J 4 bases, with 6 bases left between them. The CDR3 has 14 amino acids. Germline V gene data show CDR1 as MNHNY and CDR2 as SVGAGI (reference sequence).

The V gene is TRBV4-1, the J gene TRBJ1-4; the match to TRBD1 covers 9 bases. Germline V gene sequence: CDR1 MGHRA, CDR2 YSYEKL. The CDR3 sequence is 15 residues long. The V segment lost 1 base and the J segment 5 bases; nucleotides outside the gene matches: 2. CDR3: CASSQGDRANEKLFF. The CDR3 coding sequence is TGCGCCAGCAGCCAAGGGGACAGGGCAAATGAAAAACTGTTTTTT.

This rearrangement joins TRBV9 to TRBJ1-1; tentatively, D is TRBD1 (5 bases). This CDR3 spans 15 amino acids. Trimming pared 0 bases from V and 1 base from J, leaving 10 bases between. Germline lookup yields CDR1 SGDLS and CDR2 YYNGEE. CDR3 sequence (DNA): TGTGCCAGCAGCGTAGAACCCACAGGGAACACTGAAGCTTTCTTT. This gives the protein CASSVEPTGNTEAFF.

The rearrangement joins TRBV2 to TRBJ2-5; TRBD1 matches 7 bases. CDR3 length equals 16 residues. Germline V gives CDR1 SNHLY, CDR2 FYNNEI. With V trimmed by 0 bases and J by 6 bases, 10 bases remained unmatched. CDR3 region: CASSEALAGGKKTQYF. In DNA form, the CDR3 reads TGTGCCAGCAGTGAAGCGCTGGCAGGGGGTAAAAAGACCCAGTACTTC. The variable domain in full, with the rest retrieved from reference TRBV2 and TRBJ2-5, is EPEVTQTPSHQVTQMGQEVILRCVPISNHLYFYWYRQILGQKVEFLVSFYNNEISEKSEIFDDQFSVERPDGSNFTLKIRSTKLEDSAMYFCASSEALAGGKKTQYFGPGTRLLVL.

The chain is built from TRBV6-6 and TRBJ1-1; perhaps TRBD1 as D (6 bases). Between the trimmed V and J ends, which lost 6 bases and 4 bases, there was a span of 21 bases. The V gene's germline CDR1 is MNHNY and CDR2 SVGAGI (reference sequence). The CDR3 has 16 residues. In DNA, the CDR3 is TGTGCCAGCAGACCCGGGACACGGGGGGGAACCACTGAAGCTTTCTTT. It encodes CASRPGTRGGTTEAFF.

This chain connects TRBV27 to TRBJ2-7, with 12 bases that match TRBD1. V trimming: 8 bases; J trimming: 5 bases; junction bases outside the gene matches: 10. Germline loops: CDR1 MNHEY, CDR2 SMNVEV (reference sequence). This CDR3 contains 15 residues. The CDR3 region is CASSTPGQGAHEQYF. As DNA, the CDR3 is TGTGCCAGCTCCACCCCGGGACAGGGGGCCCACGAGCAGTACTTC.

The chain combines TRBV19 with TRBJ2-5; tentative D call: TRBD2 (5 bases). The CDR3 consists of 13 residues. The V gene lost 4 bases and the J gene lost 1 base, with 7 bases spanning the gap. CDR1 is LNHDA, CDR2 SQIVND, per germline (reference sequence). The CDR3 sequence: CASSNLAQETQYF. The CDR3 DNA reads TGTGCCAGTAGTAACCTAGCCCAAGAGACCCAGTACTTC.

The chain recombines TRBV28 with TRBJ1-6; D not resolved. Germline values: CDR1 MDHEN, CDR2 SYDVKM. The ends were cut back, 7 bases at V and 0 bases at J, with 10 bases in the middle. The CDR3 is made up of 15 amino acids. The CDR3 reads CASTTASSYNSPLHF. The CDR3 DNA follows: TGTGCCAGCACTACAGCTAGCTCCTATAATTCACCCCTCCACTTT.